The 13 T cell receptor beta chains in this list originate from one sample, sequenced in a study of blood T cell repertoires in COVID-19. Clones were read by immunoSEQ multiplex PCR, and TCRdb kept only the in-frame ones, dropping some. Of 150,000 or so clones in the sample, around 81% were seen once. The source material was peripheral blood. All receptors derive from a man aged 70-80 years who had recovered from COVID-19.

J is TRBJ2-6 and V is TRBV5-1; D gene ambiguous. Germline values: CDR1 SGHRS, CDR2 YFSETQ. Trimming took off 2 bases at V and 0 bases at J, with 9 bases between the two ends. The CDR3 runs to 16 residues. The CDR3 bases are TGCGCCAGCAGCTTTGACGGGTCCTCTGGGGCCAACGTCCTGACTTTC. Amino acid sequence: CASSFDGSSGANVLTF.

The chain recombines TRBV28 with TRBJ2-2; a possible D gene is TRBD2 (5 bases). Germline V gene sequence: CDR1 MDHEN, CDR2 SYDVKM. V gave up 6 bases and J gave up 8 bases, with 10 bases separating them. CDR3 size: 12 residues. This chain's CDR3 is CASSPGGGELFF. In nucleotides, the CDR3 is TGTGCCAGCAGCCCCGGAGGAGGGGAGCTGTTTTTT. Supplemented by reference TRBV28 and TRBJ2-2, the full variable domain reads DVKVTQSSRYLVKRTGEKVFLECVQDMDHENMFWYRQDPGLGLRLIYFSYDVKMKEKGDIPEGYSVSREKKERFSLILESASTNQTSMYLCASSPGGGELFFGEGSRLTVL.

The chain links TRBV30 to TRBJ1-3; TRBD1 agrees at 8 bases. Trimming removed 3 bases from V and 0 bases from J; junction bases left unmatched: 4. CDR1 GTSNPN and CDR2 SVGIG come from the germline V gene (reference sequence). The CDR3 sequence is 15 residues long. For the CDR3, the DNA is TGTGCCTGGAGAAATACAGGGGGCTCTGGAAACACCATATATTTT. Amino acids: CAWRNTGGSGNTIYF.

The chain combines TRBV27 with TRBJ1-6; a weak D match, TRBD1 (5 bases). The CDR3 extends over 15 amino acids. Trimming pared 0 bases from V and 6 bases from J, leaving 9 bases between. CDR1 is MNHEY and CDR2 is SMNVEV in the germline V gene (reference sequence). CDR3 protein: CASSLSPTANSPLHF. The CDR3 DNA reads TGTGCCAGCAGTTTATCCCCGACAGCTAATTCACCCCTCCACTTT.

This clone was seen once. The chain combines TRBV29-1 with TRBJ1-1; a possible D gene is TRBD1 (6 bases). The V end was cut by 4 bases, the J end by 4 bases, with 7 bases between. The CDR3 has 11 amino acids. The germline V gene encodes CDR1 SQVTM and CDR2 ANQGSEA. The CDR3 DNA reads as TGCAGCGTTGCACAGGGCACTGAAGCTTTCTTT. Translation: CSVAQGTEAFF.

The chain has TRBV3-1 (or the pseudogene TRBV3-2) and TRBJ1-2, with TRBD1 matching over 7 bases. This CDR3 has 14 amino acids. Germline CDR1 is LGHDT and CDR2 is YNNKEL (reference sequence). V shed 7 bases and J 6 bases; nucleotides not matched to a gene: 11. This CDR3 reads CASNSQGSRNGYTF. The CDR3 bases are TGTGCCAGCAACTCACAGGGGTCGAGGAATGGCTACACCTTC.

This chain uses TRBV30 with TRBJ2-1; 7 nucleotides align to TRBD1. V trimming: 7 bases; J trimming: 8 bases; junction bases outside the gene matches: 5. The germline gives CDR1 GTSNPN, CDR2 SVGIG (reference sequence). CDR3 length: 11 residues. The CDR3 spells CASGTVDEQFF. In DNA form, the CDR3 reads TGTGCCTCCGGGACAGTTGATGAGCAGTTCTTC.

This chain connects TRBV5-1 to TRBJ2-2; a possible D gene is TRBD1 (5 bases). Germline V gene data show CDR1 as SGHRS and CDR2 as YFSETQ. V was shortened by 0 bases and J by 9 bases, with 9 bases between the two germline ends. The CDR3 has 13 amino acids. DNA of the CDR3: TGCGCCAGCAGCTTGGAAAGGGGAAGGGAGCTGTTTTTT. Amino acids: CASSLERGRELFF.

The chain joins TRBV3-1 (or the pseudogene TRBV3-2) to TRBJ2-1, with 13 bases lining up with TRBD2. V lost 4 bases and J lost 6; bases outside the gene matches: 3. There are 15 residues in the CDR3. Germline CDR1 LGHDT, CDR2 YNNKEL (reference sequence). The CDR3 sequence: CASSPGTSGTNEQFF. The CDR3 nucleotides are TGTGCCAGCAGCCCTGGGACTAGCGGGACCAATGAGCAGTTCTTC.

The chain joins TRBV19 to TRBJ2-1; 11 bases line up with TRBD2. J lost 7 bases, V lost 5 bases, and 10 bases had no gene match. Germline values: CDR1 LNHDA, CDR2 SQIVND (reference sequence). The CDR3 sequence is 16 residues long. The CDR3 DNA is TGTGCCAGTAGTGTCATGACTAGCGGGACGGGGAATGAGCAGTTCTTC. Residues: CASSVMTSGTGNEQFF.

This clone was counted between two and nine times. The chain joins TRBV7-2 to TRBJ2-7, with D possibly matching TRBD2 (6 bases). The CDR3 covers 15 residues. Germline CDR1 reads SGHTA; CDR2 reads FQGNSA. The V gene lost 4 bases and the J gene lost 2 bases, with 15 bases spanning the gap. The CDR3 DNA sequence: TGTGCCAGCAGCTCCCAATCGGGACTTACCTACGAGCAGTACTTC. Translated, it gives CASSSQSGLTYEQYF.

V and J are TRBV2 and TRBJ1-2; D not resolved. This CDR3 has 14 amino acids. CDR1 is SNHLY, CDR2 FYNNEI, per germline. Trimming took 7 bases from V and 6 from J, leaving 18 bases between them. Here the CDR3 reads CASISRRGFNGYTF. CDR3 bases: TGTGCCAGCATTTCACGCCGGGGTTTCAATGGCTACACCTTC.

The rearrangement uses TRBV7-9 and TRBJ2-7; 9 positions agree with TRBD1. The ends lost 6 bases at V and 2 bases at J; junction bases unmatched: 8. The CDR3 has 15 residues. Looked up from germline, CDR1 is SEHNR and CDR2 is FQNEAQ (reference sequence). CDR3 amino acids: CASSPGTGNPYEQYF. The CDR3 DNA reads TGTGCCAGCAGTCCCGGGACAGGGAATCCCTACGAGCAGTACTTC.